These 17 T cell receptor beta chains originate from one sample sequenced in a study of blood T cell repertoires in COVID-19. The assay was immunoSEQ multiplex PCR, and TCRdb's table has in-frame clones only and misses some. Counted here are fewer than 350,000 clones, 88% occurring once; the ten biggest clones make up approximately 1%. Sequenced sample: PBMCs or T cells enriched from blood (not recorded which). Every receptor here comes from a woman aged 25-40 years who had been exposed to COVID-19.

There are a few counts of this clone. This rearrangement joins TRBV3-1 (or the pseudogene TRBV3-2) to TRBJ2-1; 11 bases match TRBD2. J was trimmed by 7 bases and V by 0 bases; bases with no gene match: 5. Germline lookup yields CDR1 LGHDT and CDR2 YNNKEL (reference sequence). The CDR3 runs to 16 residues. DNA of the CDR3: TGTGCCAGCAGCCAAGAAATCTGGACTAGCGGGAATGAGCAGTTCTTC. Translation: CASSQEIWTSGNEQFF.

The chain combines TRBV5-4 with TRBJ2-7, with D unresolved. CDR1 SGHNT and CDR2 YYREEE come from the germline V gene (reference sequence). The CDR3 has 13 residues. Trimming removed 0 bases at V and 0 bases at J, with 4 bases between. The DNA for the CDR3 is TGTGCCAGCAGCTTGGGACACTCCTACGAGCAGTACTTC. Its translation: CASSLGHSYEQYF.

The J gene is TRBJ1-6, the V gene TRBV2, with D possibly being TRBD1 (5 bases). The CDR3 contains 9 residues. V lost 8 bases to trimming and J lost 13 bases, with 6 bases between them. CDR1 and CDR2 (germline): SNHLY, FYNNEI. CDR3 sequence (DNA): TGTGCCAGCGGGGGGCCCCTCCACTTT. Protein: CASGGPLHF.

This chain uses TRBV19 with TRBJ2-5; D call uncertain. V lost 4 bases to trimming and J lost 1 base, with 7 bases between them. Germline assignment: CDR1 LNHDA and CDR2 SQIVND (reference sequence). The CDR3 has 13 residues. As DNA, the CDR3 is TGTGCCAGTAGTAACCAGGTCCAAGAGACCCAGTACTTC. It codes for CASSNQVQETQYF.

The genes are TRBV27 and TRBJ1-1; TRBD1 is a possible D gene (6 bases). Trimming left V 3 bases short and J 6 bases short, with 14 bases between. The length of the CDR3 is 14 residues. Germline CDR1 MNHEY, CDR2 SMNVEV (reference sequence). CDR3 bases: TGTGCCAGCAGTTTGCTTGGGGCAGGGGCTGAAGCTTTCTTT. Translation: CASSLLGAGAEAFF.

The chain's CDR3 is CASRGGSYNEQFF. DNA of the CDR3: TGTGCCAGCAGAGGGGGTTCCTACAATGAGCAGTTCTTC. The chain carries TRBV25-1 and TRBJ2-1, with a tentative D call TRBD1 (6 bases). Germline V gene lookup returns CDR1 MGHDK and CDR2 SYGVNS. The CDR3 sequence is 13 residues long. Trimming removed 6 bases from V and 1 base from J, with 7 bases in between.

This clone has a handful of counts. CDR3 nucleotides: TGTGCCACCAGCAGTTTCCTACGGGCGGGAGGCGAGCAGTACTTC. Translated, it gives CATSSFLRAGGEQYF. The V gene is TRBV15, the J gene TRBJ2-7; the match to TRBD2 covers 8 bases. With V trimmed by 3 bases and J by 6 bases, 10 bases remained unmatched. The CDR3 spans 15 residues. Germline lookup yields CDR1 LNHNV and CDR2 YYDKDF (reference sequence).

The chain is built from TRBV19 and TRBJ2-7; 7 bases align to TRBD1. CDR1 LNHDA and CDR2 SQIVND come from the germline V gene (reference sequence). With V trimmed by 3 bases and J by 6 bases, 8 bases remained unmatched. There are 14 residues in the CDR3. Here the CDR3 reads CASSISGQKGEQYF. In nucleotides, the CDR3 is TGTGCCAGTAGTATCTCGGGACAGAAGGGCGAGCAGTACTTC. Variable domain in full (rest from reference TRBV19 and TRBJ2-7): DGGITQSPKYLFRKEGQNVTLSCEQNLNHDAMYWYRQDPGQGLRLIYYSQIVNDFQKGDIAEGYSVSREKKESFPLTVTSAQKNPTAFYLCASSISGQKGEQYFGPGTRLTVT.

The CDR3 DNA reads TGTGCCAGCAGTCCTATAGCGGGGGGGGACAGGGACAATGAGCAGTTCTTC. This codes for CASSPIAGGDRDNEQFF. The V gene is TRBV28, the J gene TRBJ2-1; 11 nucleotides line up with TRBD2. Germline V gene lookup returns CDR1 MDHEN and CDR2 SYDVKM. Trimming at V came to 5 bases and at J to 5 bases, leaving 11 bases not matched to a gene. This CDR3 comprises 17 residues.

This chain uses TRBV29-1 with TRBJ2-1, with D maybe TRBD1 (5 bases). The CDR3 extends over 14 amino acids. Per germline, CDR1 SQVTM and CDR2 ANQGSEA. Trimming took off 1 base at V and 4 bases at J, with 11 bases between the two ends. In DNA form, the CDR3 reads TGCAGCGTTGAAGGCCCCGGACATTACAATGAGCAGTTCTTC. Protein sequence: CSVEGPGHYNEQFF.

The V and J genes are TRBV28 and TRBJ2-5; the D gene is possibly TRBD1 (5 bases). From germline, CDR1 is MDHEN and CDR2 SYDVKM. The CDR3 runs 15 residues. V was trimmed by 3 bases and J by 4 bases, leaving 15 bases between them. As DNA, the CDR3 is TGTGCCAGCAGTTTGGAAGGGGTCAGAAGAGAGACCCAGTACTTC. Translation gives CASSLEGVRRETQYF.

The CDR3 protein is CASSLRDRGDEQFF. The DNA of the CDR3 is TGTGCCAGCAGCCTCCGGGACAGGGGTGATGAGCAGTTCTTC. V usage is TRBV3-1 (or the pseudogene TRBV3-2) and J usage is TRBJ2-1, with 10 bases matching TRBD1. From germline, CDR1 is LGHDT and CDR2 YNNKEL (reference sequence). The CDR3 covers 14 residues. V trimming: 4 bases; J trimming: 8 bases; junction bases outside the gene matches: 5.

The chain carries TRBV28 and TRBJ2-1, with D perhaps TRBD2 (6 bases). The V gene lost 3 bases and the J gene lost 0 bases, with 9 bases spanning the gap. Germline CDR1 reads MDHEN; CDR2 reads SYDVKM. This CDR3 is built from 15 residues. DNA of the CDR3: TGTGCCAGCAGTTTCCGGGAGAGCTCCTACAATGAGCAGTTCTTC. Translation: CASSFRESSYNEQFF.

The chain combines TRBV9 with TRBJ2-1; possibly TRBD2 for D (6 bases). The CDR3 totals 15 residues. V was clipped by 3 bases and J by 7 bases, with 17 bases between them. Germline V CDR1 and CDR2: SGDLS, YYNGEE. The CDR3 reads CASSDEGRGTNEQFF. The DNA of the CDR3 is TGTGCCAGCAGCGACGAGGGGCGGGGTACGAATGAGCAGTTCTTC.

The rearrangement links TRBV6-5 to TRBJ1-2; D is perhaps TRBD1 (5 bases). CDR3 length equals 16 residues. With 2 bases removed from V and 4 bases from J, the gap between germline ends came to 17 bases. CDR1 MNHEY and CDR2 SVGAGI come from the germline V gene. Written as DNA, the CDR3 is TGTGCCAGCAGTTACCTCGGGACGGACGGGGGCTATGGCTACACCTTC. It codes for CASSYLGTDGGYGYTF.

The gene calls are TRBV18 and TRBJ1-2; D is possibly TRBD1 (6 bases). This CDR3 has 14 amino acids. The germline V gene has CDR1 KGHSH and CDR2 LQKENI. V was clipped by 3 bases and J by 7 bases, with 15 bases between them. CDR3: CASSPGTGQGGYTF. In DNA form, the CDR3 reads TGTGCCAGCTCACCTGGAACAGGGCAGGGTGGCTACACCTTC.

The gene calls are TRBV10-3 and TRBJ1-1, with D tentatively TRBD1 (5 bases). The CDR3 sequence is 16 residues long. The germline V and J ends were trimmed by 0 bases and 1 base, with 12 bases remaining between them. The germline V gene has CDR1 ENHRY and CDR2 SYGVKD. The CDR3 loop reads CAISESGGGKNTEAFF. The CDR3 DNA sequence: TGTGCCATCAGTGAGTCGGGCGGGGGAAAGAACACTGAAGCTTTCTTT.